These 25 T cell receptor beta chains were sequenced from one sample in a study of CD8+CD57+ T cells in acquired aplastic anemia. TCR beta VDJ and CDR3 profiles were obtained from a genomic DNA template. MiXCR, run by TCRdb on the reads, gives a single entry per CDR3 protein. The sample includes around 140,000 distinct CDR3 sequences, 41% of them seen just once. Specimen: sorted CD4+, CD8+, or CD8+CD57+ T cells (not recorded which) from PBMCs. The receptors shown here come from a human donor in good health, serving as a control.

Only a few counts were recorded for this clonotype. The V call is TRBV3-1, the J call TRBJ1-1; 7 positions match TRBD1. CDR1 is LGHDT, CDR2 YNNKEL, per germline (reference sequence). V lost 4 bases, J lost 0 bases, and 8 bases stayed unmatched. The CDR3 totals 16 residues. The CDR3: CASSPRDSYLNTEAFF. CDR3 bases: TGTGCCAGCAGCCCTAGGGACAGTTACTTGAACACTGAAGCTTTCTTT.

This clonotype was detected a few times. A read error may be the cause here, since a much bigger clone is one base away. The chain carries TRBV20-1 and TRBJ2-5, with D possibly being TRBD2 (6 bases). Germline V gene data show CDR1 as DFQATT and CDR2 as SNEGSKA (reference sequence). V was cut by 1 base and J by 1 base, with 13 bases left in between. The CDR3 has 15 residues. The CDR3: CSARVGPAGQETQYF. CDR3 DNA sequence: TGCAGTGCTAGAGTCGGACCAGCGGGCCAAGAGACCCAGTACTTC.

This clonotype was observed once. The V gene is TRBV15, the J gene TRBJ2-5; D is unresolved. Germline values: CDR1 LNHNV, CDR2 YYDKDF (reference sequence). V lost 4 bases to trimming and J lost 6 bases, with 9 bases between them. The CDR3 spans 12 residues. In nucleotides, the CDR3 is TGTGCCACCAGCAATAGGCAGAAGACCCAGTACTTC. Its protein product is CATSNRQKTQYF.

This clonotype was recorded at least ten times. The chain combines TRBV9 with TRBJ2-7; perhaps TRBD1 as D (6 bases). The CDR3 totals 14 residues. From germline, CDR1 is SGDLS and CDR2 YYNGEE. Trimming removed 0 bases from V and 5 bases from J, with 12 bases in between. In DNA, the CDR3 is TGTGCCAGCAGCGTAGAACAGGGCCGAAACGAGCAGTACTTC. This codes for CASSVEQGRNEQYF.

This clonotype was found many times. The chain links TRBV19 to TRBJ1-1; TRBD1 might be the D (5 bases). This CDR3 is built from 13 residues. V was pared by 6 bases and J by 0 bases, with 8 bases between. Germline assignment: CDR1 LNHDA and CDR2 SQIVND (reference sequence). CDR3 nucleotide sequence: TGTGCCAGTAGGAAGACAGTGAACACTGAAGCTTTCTTT. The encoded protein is CASRKTVNTEAFF. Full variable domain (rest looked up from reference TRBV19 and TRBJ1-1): DGGITQSPKYLFRKEGQNVTLSCEQNLNHDAMYWYRQDPGQGLRLIYYSQIVNDFQKGDIAEGYSVSREKKESFPLTVTSAQKNPTAFYLCASRKTVNTEAFFGQGTRLTVV.

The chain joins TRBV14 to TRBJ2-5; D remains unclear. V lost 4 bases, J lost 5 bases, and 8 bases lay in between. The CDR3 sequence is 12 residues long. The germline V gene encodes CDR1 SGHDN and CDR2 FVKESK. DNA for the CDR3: TGTGCCAGCAGCCGAGATAGTGAGACCCAGTACTTC. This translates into CASSRDSETQYF.

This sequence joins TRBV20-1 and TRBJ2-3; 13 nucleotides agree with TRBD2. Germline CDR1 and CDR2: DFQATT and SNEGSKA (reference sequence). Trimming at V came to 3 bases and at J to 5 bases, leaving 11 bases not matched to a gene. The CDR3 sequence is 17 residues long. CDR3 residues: CSASRRDGTSGKDTQYF. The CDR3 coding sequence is TGCAGTGCTAGTCGCCGAGACGGGACTAGCGGGAAAGATACGCAGTATTTT.

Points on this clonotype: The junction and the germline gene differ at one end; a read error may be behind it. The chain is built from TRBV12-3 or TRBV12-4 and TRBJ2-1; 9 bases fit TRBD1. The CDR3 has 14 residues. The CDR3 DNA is TGTGCCATCAGTGGACCGGGACAGGGCAATGAGCAGTTCTTC. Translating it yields CAISGPGQGNEQFF.

This chain's CDR3 is CASNVGAVTEAFF. CDR3 bases: TGTGCCAGTAACGTTGGGGCGGTCACTGAAGCTTTCTTT. The chain employs TRBV19 and TRBJ1-1; a weak D match, TRBD1 (5 bases). This CDR3 region has 13 residues. Germline CDR1 reads LNHDA; CDR2 reads SQIVND (reference sequence). V lost 7 bases and J lost 4, with 13 bases in between.

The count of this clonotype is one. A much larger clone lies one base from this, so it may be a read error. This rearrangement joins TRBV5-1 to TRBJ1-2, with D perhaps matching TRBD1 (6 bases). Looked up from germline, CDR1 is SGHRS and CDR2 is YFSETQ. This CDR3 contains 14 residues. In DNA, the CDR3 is TGCGCCTGCAGCCAAGCGGACAGTAACTATGGCTACACCTTC. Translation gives CACSQADSNYGYTF.

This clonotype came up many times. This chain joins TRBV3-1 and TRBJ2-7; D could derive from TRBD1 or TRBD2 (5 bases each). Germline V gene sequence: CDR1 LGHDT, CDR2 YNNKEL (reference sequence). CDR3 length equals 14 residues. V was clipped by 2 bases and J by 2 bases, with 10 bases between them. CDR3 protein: CASSQSTGPYEQYF. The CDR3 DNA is TGTGCCAGCAGCCAATCAACGGGGCCCTACGAGCAGTACTTC.

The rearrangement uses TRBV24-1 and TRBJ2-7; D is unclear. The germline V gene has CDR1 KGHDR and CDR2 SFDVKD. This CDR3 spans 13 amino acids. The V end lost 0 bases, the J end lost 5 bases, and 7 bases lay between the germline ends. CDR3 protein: CATSDLQRDEQYF. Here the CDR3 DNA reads TGTGCCACCAGTGATTTGCAAAGGGACGAGCAGTACTTC.

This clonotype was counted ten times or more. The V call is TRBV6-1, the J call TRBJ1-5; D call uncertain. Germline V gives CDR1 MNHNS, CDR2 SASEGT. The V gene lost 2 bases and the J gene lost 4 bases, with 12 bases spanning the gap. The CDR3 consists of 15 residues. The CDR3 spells CASSERAVTNQPQHF. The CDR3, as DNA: TGTGCCAGCAGTGAACGCGCGGTGACGAATCAGCCCCAGCATTTT.

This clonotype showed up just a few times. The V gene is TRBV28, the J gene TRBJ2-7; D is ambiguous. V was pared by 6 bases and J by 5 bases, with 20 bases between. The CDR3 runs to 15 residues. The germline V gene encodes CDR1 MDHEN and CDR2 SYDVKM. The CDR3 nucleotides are TGTGCCAGCAGCCCCCCCTTCACAGTTTCCCACGAGCAGTACTTC. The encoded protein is CASSPPFTVSHEQYF.

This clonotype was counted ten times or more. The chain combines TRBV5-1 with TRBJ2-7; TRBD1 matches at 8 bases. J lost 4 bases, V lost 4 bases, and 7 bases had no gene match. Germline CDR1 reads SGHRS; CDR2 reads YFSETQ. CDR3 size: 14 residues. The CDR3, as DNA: TGCGCCAGCAGCATAGACAGGGACAGGTACGAGCAGTACTTC. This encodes CASSIDRDRYEQYF.

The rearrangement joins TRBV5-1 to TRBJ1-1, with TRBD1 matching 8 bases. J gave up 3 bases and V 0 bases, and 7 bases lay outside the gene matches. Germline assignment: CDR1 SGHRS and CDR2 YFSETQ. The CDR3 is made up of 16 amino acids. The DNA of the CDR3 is TGCGCCAGCAGCTTGGGGGGGACAGGATCGTACACTGAAGCTTTCTTT. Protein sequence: CASSLGGTGSYTEAFF.

This CDR3 reads CASRGPPSEQYF. Written as DNA, the CDR3 is TGTGCCAGTCGGGGCCCCCCCTCCGAGCAGTACTTC. The chain combines TRBV10-3 with TRBJ2-7, with D tentatively TRBD1 or TRBD2 (5 bases each). The ends were cut back, 10 bases at V and 6 bases at J, with 16 bases in the middle. This CDR3 is 12 amino acids long. The germline V gene encodes CDR1 ENHRY and CDR2 SYGVKD.

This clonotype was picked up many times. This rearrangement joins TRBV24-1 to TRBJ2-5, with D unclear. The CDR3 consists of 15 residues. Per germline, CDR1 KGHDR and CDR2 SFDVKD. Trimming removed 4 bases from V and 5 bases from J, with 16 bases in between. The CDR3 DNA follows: TGTGCCACCAGTGAGCCGGGCCGAGGAGAGGAGACCCAGTACTTC. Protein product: CATSEPGRGEETQYF.

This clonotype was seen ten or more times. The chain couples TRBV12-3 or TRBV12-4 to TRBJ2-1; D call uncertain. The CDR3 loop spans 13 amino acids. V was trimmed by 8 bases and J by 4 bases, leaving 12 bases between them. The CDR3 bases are TGTGCCAGCTCGGCGGATACTTACAATGAGCAGTTCTTC. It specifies CASSADTYNEQFF.

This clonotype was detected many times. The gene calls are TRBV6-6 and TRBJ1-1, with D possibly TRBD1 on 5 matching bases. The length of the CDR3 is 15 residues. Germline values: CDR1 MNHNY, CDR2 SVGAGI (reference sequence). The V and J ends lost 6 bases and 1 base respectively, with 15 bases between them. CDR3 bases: TGTGCCAGCAGGTTAATCAGGGAAGGGAACACTGAAGCTTTCTTT. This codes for CASRLIREGNTEAFF.

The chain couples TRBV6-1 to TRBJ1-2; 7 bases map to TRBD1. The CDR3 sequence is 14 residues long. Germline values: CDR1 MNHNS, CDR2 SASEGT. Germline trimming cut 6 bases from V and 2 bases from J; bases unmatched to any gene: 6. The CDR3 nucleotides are TGTGCCAGCAGCGGGGACAGATTCAACTATGGCTACACCTTC. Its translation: CASSGDRFNYGYTF.

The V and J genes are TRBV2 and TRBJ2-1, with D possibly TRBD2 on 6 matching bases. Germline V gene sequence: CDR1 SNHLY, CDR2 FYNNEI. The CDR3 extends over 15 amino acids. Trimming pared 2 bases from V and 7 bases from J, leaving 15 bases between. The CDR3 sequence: CASSELEGPLNEQFF. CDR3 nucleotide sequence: TGTGCCAGCAGTGAATTGGAGGGCCCTTTGAATGAGCAGTTCTTC.

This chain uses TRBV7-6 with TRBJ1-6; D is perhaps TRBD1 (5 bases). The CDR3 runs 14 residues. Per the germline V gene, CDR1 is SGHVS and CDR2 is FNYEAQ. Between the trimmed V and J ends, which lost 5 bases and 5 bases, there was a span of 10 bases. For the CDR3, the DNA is TGTGCCAGCAGCCGGGGGGAGGATAATTCACCCCTCCACTTT. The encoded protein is CASSRGEDNSPLHF.

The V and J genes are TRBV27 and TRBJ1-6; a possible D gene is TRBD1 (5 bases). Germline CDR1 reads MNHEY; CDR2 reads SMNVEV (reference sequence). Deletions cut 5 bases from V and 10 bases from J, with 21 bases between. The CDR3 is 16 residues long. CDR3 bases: TGTGCCAGCAGTCCCCCACCCGGGGCCCGGTTATCACCCCTCCACTTT. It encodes CASSPPPGARLSPLHF.

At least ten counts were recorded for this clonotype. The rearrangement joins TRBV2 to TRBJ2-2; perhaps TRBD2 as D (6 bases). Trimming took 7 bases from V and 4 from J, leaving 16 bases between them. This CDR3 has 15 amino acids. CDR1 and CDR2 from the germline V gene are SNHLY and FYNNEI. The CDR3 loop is CASTPGLFSTGELFF. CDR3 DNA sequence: TGTGCCAGCACCCCGGGACTCTTTAGCACCGGGGAGCTGTTTTTT. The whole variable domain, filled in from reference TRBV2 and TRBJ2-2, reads EPEVTQTPSHQVTQMGQEVILRCVPISNHLYFYWYRQILGQKVEFLVSFYNNEISEKSEIFDDQFSVERPDGSNFTLKIRSTKLEDSAMYFCASTPGLFSTGELFFGEGSRLTVL.